These 23 T cell receptor beta chains were all obtained from the same sample, sequenced in a study of T cell repertoires in cytomegalovirus infection. Their recognized antigens are unknown. From the reads, TCRdb called clonotypes with MiXCR, one entry per CDR3 protein. The repertoire holds under 10,000 distinct CDR3 sequences, about half seen once, with under 80% in the top ten. Source material: PBMCs, sequenced either directly or after in vitro stimulation (not recorded which). The receptors derive from a human donor in good health (CMV status not recorded). Some clones in this sample may be carry-over from other donors' samples.

This chain uses TRBV7-2 with TRBJ1-6; possible D gene TRBD1, 6 bases. The CDR3 extends over 16 amino acids. Germline assignment: CDR1 SGHTA and CDR2 FQGNSA. With 1 base removed from V and 10 bases from J, the gap between germline ends came to 17 bases. CDR3 amino acids: CASSLGGGGRGSPLHF. CDR3 DNA sequence: TGTGCCAGCAGCTTAGGAGGGGGGGGGCGCGGATCACCCCTCCACTTT. The full variable domain, in which reference TRBV7-2 and TRBJ1-6 provide the parts outside the CDR3, is GAGVSQSPSNKVTEKGKDVELRCDPISGHTALYWYRQSLGQGLEFLIYFQGNSAPDKSGLPSDRFSAERTGGSVSTLTIQRTQQEDSAVYLCASSLGGGGRGSPLHFGNGTRLTVT.

This clonotype was found a few times. V gene TRBV7-8 combines with J gene TRBJ2-1, with 8 bases lining up with TRBD1. CDR1 is SGHVS and CDR2 is FQNEAQ in the germline V gene. V lost 4 bases, J lost 4 bases, and 0 bases stayed unmatched. This CDR3 has 13 amino acids. The chain's CDR3 is CASSWDRYNEQFF. The DNA of the CDR3 is TGTGCCAGCAGCTGGGACAGGTACAATGAGCAGTTCTTC.

This clonotype was observed many times. The rearrangement links TRBV4-1 to TRBJ2-7; possible D gene TRBD2, 6 bases. V was cut by 4 bases and J by 3 bases, with 13 bases left in between. The CDR3 consists of 14 residues. Germline V gene data show CDR1 as MGHRA and CDR2 as YSYEKL. The CDR3: CASSRSGLIYEQYF. CDR3 coding DNA: TGCGCCAGCAGCCGTAGCGGCCTAATCTACGAGCAGTACTTC.

The rearrangement joins TRBV27 to TRBJ2-3, with D tentatively TRBD2 (5 bases). Between the trimmed V and J ends, which lost 0 bases and 0 bases, there was a span of 22 bases. CDR1 and CDR2 from the germline V gene are MNHEY and SMNVEV (reference sequence). The CDR3 is 20 amino acids. CDR3 bases: TGTGCCAGCAGTTTATCGAGTGTCCTAGCTGGATTCCTTAGCACAGATACGCAGTATTTT. This codes for CASSLSSVLAGFLSTDTQYF.

This clonotype was observed a handful of times. The chain couples TRBV11-2 to TRBJ2-1, with TRBD2 matching 13 bases. This CDR3 is 19 amino acids long. CDR1 and CDR2 (germline): SGHAT, FQNNGV. V was pared by 4 bases and J by 6 bases, with 15 bases of the junction left unmatched. The CDR3 loop is CASSSLTFSGLAGRNEQFF. CDR3 nucleotide sequence: TGTGCCAGCAGCTCTCTCACGTTCTCGGGACTAGCGGGGCGCAATGAGCAGTTCTTC. Full variable domain (rest looked up from reference TRBV11-2 and TRBJ2-1): EAGVAQSPRYKIIEKRQSVAFWCNPISGHATLYWYQQILGQGPKLLIQFQNNGVVDDSQLPKDRFSAERLKGVDSTLKIQPAKLEDSAVYLCASSSLTFSGLAGRNEQFFGPGTRLTVL.

This clonotype appeared many times. V and J are TRBV7-9 and TRBJ1-2; a weak D match, TRBD1 (5 bases). The CDR3 covers 14 residues. Germline V gene data show CDR1 as SEHNR and CDR2 as FQNEAQ (reference sequence). With 6 bases removed from V and 0 bases from J, the gap between germline ends came to 11 bases. The CDR3: CASRMDISNYGYTF. The CDR3 DNA follows: TGTGCCAGCAGGATGGACATCTCTAACTATGGCTACACCTTC.

The sample holds many counts of this clonotype. The DNA of the CDR3 is TGCAGCGCGTGCGCGAGGGGGGCGGGAATTATTGCGGAGAATGAGCAGTTCTTC. Encoded protein: CSACARGAGIIAENEQFF. This chain uses TRBV29-1 with TRBJ2-1; D is perhaps TRBD1 or TRBD2 (6 bases each). V dropped 7 bases and J dropped 7 bases, with 32 bases sitting between them. This CDR3 comprises 18 residues. Germline V gene lookup returns CDR1 SQVTM and CDR2 ANQGSEA.

With respect to this clonotype: The junction shows a germline mismatch at one end, possibly a read error. The chain uses TRBV12-3 or TRBV12-4 and TRBJ1-1; D may be TRBD1 (6 bases). The CDR3 spans 16 residues. The CDR3 spells CASSLRDTKQGTEAFF. The CDR3 DNA reads TGTGCCAGCAGCCTCAGGGATACCAAACAGGGCACTGAAGCTTTCTTC.

In this sample, this clonotype turned up a few times. This CDR3 is missing its conserved last phenylalanine or tryptophan, likely due to a read error. Because the CDR3's place on the DNA is in doubt, the DNA is left out and the CDR3 is given as listed by TCRdb. The chain combines TRBV12-3 or TRBV12-4 with TRBJ1-1; TRBD1, as called in the table, went unchecked against the DNA. The CDR3 contains 16 residues when both ends are counted. CDR3 loop: CASSIRVSKQGTEDFL.

A word on this clonotype: A read error may produce the germline difference seen at one junction end. This chain links TRBV27 with TRBJ2-3; the D is unclear. Germline V gene sequence: CDR1 MNHEY, CDR2 SMNVEV (reference sequence). The CDR3 loop spans 10 amino acids. As DNA, the CDR3 is TGTGCCAGTCACGGCTTTACGCCGTATTTT. This codes for CASHGFTPYF.

The J gene is TRBJ2-1, the V gene TRBV7-2; perhaps D is TRBD1 or TRBD2 (7 bases each). Looked up from germline, CDR1 is SGHTA and CDR2 is FQGNSA. Trimming left V 9 bases short and J 7 bases short, with 19 bases between. The CDR3 has 14 amino acids. The CDR3 spells CARGQAGVRNEQFF. CDR3 DNA sequence: TGTGCCAGAGGACAGGCGGGAGTACGGAATGAGCAGTTCTTC.

On this clonotype: Likely a read error: the CDR3 ends without its conserved phenylalanine or tryptophan. The limits of the CDR3 on the DNA are not certain, so only TCRdb's listed CDR3 is given. This chain uses TRBV12-5 with TRBJ2-1; the table assigns TRBD2, which was not confirmed against the DNA. Termini included, the CDR3 measures 19 amino acids. Germline loops: CDR1 LGHNT, CDR2 FRNRAP. The CDR3 loop reads CASGLVWIIGAVPYNEQLL.

V and J are TRBV7-6 and TRBJ1-1; unclear D gene. Trimming took 5 bases from V and 2 from J, leaving 15 bases between them. CDR1 and CDR2 (germline): SGHVS, FNYEAQ. This CDR3 has 15 residues. CDR3 coding DNA: TGTGCCAGCAGCCCCCCGGAGGCAGTTAACACTGAAGCTTTCTTT. This sequence encodes CASSPPEAVNTEAFF. The full variable domain, completed using reference TRBV7-6 and TRBJ1-1, is GAGVSQSPRYKVTKRGQDVALRCDPISGHVSLYWYRQALGQGPEFLTYFNYEAQQDKSGLPNDRFSAERPEGSISTLTIQRTEQRDSAMYRCASSPPEAVNTEAFFGQGTRLTVV.

In its sample, this clonotype was seen many times. The chain couples TRBV7-3 to TRBJ2-2, with D possibly being TRBD1 (6 bases). CDR1 and CDR2 from the germline V gene are SGHTA and FQGTGA. V lost 3 bases and J 3 bases, leaving 8 bases between the germline ends. The CDR3 runs 14 residues. The CDR3 DNA sequence: TGTGCCAGCAGCTTGGACAGTTACACCGGGGAGCTGTTTTTT. It translates to CASSLDSYTGELFF.

This clonotype has ten or more counts. The chain links TRBV19 to TRBJ2-1, with TRBD2 identical over 11 bases. The CDR3 is 14 residues long. V shed 8 bases and J 9 bases; nucleotides not matched to a gene: 9. From germline, CDR1 is LNHDA and CDR2 SQIVND (reference sequence). The CDR3 nucleotides read TGTGCCAGTGTACCGACTAGCGGGGCGGGTGAGCAGTTCTTC. Its translation is CASVPTSGAGEQFF.

Comment on this clonotype: Likely a read error: the CDR3 ends without its conserved phenylalanine or tryptophan. It is unclear where the CDR3 begins or ends on the DNA, so no DNA is shown, and the CDR3 is as TCRdb lists it. V is TRBV7-2 and J is TRBJ1-1. Germline lookup yields CDR1 SGHTA and CDR2 FQGNSA. The CDR3 has 16 amino acids, counting both end residues. CDR3 residues: CASSLDSMVSNTEALL.

This clonotype was counted only a few times. At one end the junction does not follow the germline gene, possibly because of a read error. The chain links TRBV7-6 to TRBJ1-2; 7 bases fit TRBD1. CDR1 is SGHVS and CDR2 is FNYEAQ in the germline V gene. This CDR3 comprises 19 residues. The CDR3 DNA follows: TGTGCCAGCTGCTTAGGGGACGTCACTCAGACAGGGTTGGGTCGTGGCTACCCCTTC. This encodes CASCLGDVTQTGLGRGYPF. Variable domain in full (rest from reference TRBV7-6 and TRBJ1-2): GAGVSQSPRYKVTKRGQDVALRCDPISGHVSLYWYRQALGQGPEFLTYFNYEAQQDKSGLPNDRFSAERPEGSISTLTIQRTEQRDSAMYRCASCLGDVTQTGLGRGYPFGSGTRLTVV.

This clonotype was detected only once. V gene TRBV7-2 combines with J gene TRBJ2-7; possible D gene TRBD2, 6 bases. Germline assignment: CDR1 SGHTA and CDR2 FQGNSA. This CDR3 contains 14 residues. V was trimmed by 5 bases and J by 2 bases, leaving 13 bases between them. CDR3 sequence (DNA): TGTGCCAGCAGCGTTGGGGGGTCTACCTACGAGCAGTACTTC. It translates to CASSVGGSTYEQYF.

Of note for this clonotype: Sequence at one end of the junction differs from germline and may be a read error. The rearrangement uses TRBV7-3 and TRBJ2-1; no clear D. Germline values: CDR1 SGHTA, CDR2 FQGTGA. CDR3 size: 13 residues. The CDR3 here is CARSVGSYNEKFF. Written as DNA, the CDR3 is TGTGCCAGAAGCGTAGGGTCCTACAATGAGAAGTTCTTC.

This clonotype was counted ten times or more. The V and J genes are TRBV7-9 and TRBJ2-7; D is perhaps TRBD1 (6 bases). Between the trimmed V and J ends, which lost 4 bases and 0 bases, there was a span of 16 bases. In germline, CDR1 is SEHNR, CDR2 FQNEAQ (reference sequence). This CDR3 has 16 amino acids. The CDR3 sequence: CASSSDSTGHSYEQYF. CDR3 in DNA: TGTGCCAGCAGCTCCGATTCGACAGGACACTCCTACGAGCAGTACTTC.

This clonotype was seen repeatedly, ten times or more. V and J are TRBV6-2 or TRBV6-3 and TRBJ1-1; D gene uncertain. Per the germline V gene, CDR1 is MNHEY and CDR2 is SVGEGT. The V end lost 4 bases, the J end lost 3 bases, and 12 bases lay between the germline ends. The CDR3 is made up of 14 amino acids. The CDR3 here is CASSSDWRDTEAFF. The CDR3 DNA reads as TGTGCCAGCAGTTCGGACTGGAGGGACACTGAAGCTTTCTTT.

Many counts were recorded for this clonotype. This chain joins TRBV7-8 and TRBJ2-1, with TRBD2 matching 10 bases. V dropped 1 base and J dropped 0; count of bases not matched to a gene: 12. CDR3 size: 20 residues. Germline V gives CDR1 SGHVS, CDR2 FQNEAQ. In DNA form, the CDR3 reads TGTGCCAGCAGCTTAGAGTTTCTAGCGGGGGTCCTGAGCTCCTACAATGAGCAGTTCTTC. This sequence encodes CASSLEFLAGVLSSYNEQFF.

The chain uses TRBV18 and TRBJ1-1; tentatively, D is TRBD1 (6 bases). The CDR3 is 15 amino acids. The V end was cut by 3 bases, the J end by 1 base, with 12 bases between. Germline values: CDR1 KGHSH, CDR2 LQKENI. The chain's CDR3 is CASSPGGQRNTEAFF. Here the CDR3 DNA reads TGTGCCAGCTCACCTGGCGGACAGAGGAACACTGAAGCTTTCTTT.